This T cell receptor beta chain was retrieved from a study of cytomegalovirus exposure and HLA in healthy donors. Findings and limits, study-wide: Per a later analysis, HLA-associated TCR beta chains showed more clonal expansion than other, equally common TCR beta chains. The presence/absence work took it that sequencing depth was about the same across donors. TCR beta sequences reportedly predicted the HLA-A and HLA-B alleles of most subjects accurately.

Details on this clone: Its antigen is not known.

J was trimmed by 6 bases and V by 4 bases; bases with no gene match: 8. CDR3 length equals 17 residues. CDR1 is SGHNT, CDR2 YYREEE, per germline (reference sequence). Amplification used 60 Vbeta primers and 13 Jbeta primers. This table comes from immunoSEQ multiplex PCR, and its TCRdb copy is limited to in-frame clones, with some not included. The top ten clones hold around 0.5% of a sample with about 140,000 clones, 88% of them seen once. The sequence derives from a middle-aged woman in good health and CMV-seronegative. Source material: PBMCs. The chain employs TRBV5-4 and TRBJ2-3; 16 bases align to TRBD2. Here the CDR3 DNA reads TGTGCCAGCAGCACGGGACTAGCGGGAGGGTGGAGGGATACGCAGTATTTT. Protein product: CASSTGLAGGWRDTQYF.